Listed here are 18 T cell receptor beta chains from one sample, sequenced in a study of identical twins. TCRdb re-called the 5' RACE reads through MiXCR, storing one row per CDR3 protein. The profile covers about 890,000 distinct CDR3 sequences, with around 12% appearing a single time and about 1.5% taken by the ten largest. This same sample was also taken into another study, of yellow fever vaccine responses in identical twins.

Source material: PBMCs. The receptors come from a woman between 18 and 29 years old in good health.

The table lists this clonotype with many counts. The rearrangement uses TRBV2 and TRBJ2-3; D unclear. The V and J ends lost 3 bases and 3 bases respectively, with 7 bases between them. The CDR3 extends over 13 amino acids. Germline loops: CDR1 SNHLY, CDR2 FYNNEI. The CDR3 bases are TGTGCCAGCAGTGATGCGGAGACAGATACGCAGTATTTT. This translates into CASSDAETDTQYF. The variable domain in full, completed from reference TRBV2 and TRBJ2-3, reads EPEVTQTPSHQVTQMGQEVILRCVPISNHLYFYWYRQILGQKVEFLVSFYNNEISEKSEIFDDQFSVERPDGSNFTLKIRSTKLEDSAMYFCASSDAETDTQYFGPGTRLTVL.

The chain combines TRBV2 with TRBJ2-4; 8 bases align to TRBD1. CDR1 SNHLY and CDR2 FYNNEI come from the germline V gene. The CDR3 totals 13 residues. The trim removed 6 bases at V and 7 bases at J, leaving 5 bases unmatched. The CDR3 reads CASRLDRGNIQYF. DNA of the CDR3: TGTGCCAGCAGACTCGACAGGGGCAACATTCAGTACTTC.

This clonotype was found a few times. This rearrangement joins TRBV27 to TRBJ2-4; TRBD1 is a possible D gene (6 bases). This CDR3 region has 14 residues. The germline V and J ends were trimmed by 6 bases and 8 bases, with 17 bases remaining between them. Germline V gives CDR1 MNHEY, CDR2 SMNVEV (reference sequence). CDR3 residues: CASSPRTAGDIQYF. The CDR3 nucleotides read TGTGCCAGCAGCCCCAGGACAGCCGGGGACATTCAGTACTTC.

J is TRBJ2-3 and V is TRBV5-1; D unclear. The length of the CDR3 is 13 residues. Trimming removed 0 bases from V and 6 bases from J, with 8 bases in between. Germline V gene lookup returns CDR1 SGHRS and CDR2 YFSETQ. The CDR3 loop reads CASSLEHGDTQYF. Written as DNA, the CDR3 is TGCGCCAGCAGCTTGGAACATGGGGATACGCAGTATTTT.

This clonotype has just a few counts. The chain uses TRBV5-1 and TRBJ1-6; maybe TRBD1 (6 bases). The CDR3 sequence is 15 residues long. V dropped 4 bases and J dropped 8 bases, with 16 bases sitting between them. The germline gives CDR1 SGHRS, CDR2 YFSETQ. The CDR3 sequence: CASSLTGPRDSPLHF. The CDR3 DNA reads TGCGCCAGCAGCCTGACAGGCCCAAGGGATTCACCCCTCCACTTT.

This clonotype has a count of ten or more. This chain connects TRBV12-3 or TRBV12-4 to TRBJ1-1, with D possibly matching TRBD1 (6 bases). V was pared by 3 bases and J by 5 bases, with 10 bases between. This CDR3 comprises 13 residues. Here the CDR3 DNA reads TGTGCCAGCAGTTTGGACAGTGGGACTGAAGCTTTCTTT. It yields the protein CASSLDSGTEAFF.

This clonotype was recorded a few times. The V gene is TRBV20-1, the J gene TRBJ2-1; D is tentatively TRBD1 or TRBD2 (6 bases each). CDR1 is DFQATT and CDR2 is SNEGSKA in the germline V gene (reference sequence). This CDR3 has 17 residues. V was clipped by 6 bases and J by 4 bases, with 25 bases between them. DNA for the CDR3: TGCAGTGCCCCCGAGGTGTATGAGGGGGGAGGATACAATGAGCAGTTCTTC. Translated: CSAPEVYEGGGYNEQFF.

The V and J genes are TRBV12-3 or TRBV12-4 and TRBJ2-1, with TRBD2 matching over 10 bases. The CDR3 length is 15 residues. V shed 7 bases, J shed 8 bases, and the junction held 11 bases outside the gene matches. The CDR3 nucleotides are TGTGCCAGCACGTCGCCGGGACTAGCGATCGATGAGCAGTTCTTC. Translation gives CASTSPGLAIDEQFF.

The rearrangement uses TRBV7-8 and TRBJ2-1; D may be TRBD1 (5 bases). V was cut by 5 bases and J by 6 bases, with 17 bases left in between. The germline CDR1 and CDR2 sequences are SGHVS and FQNEAQ. This CDR3 has 15 residues. DNA of the CDR3: TGTGCCAGCAGCCCCACAGGCGTTTCACTCAATGAGCAGTTCTTC. Encoded protein: CASSPTGVSLNEQFF.

This clonotype was seen ten or more times. The chain links TRBV24-1 to TRBJ1-4; 9 bases line up with TRBD1. V lost 2 bases, J lost 11 bases, and 2 bases stayed unmatched. The V gene's germline CDR1 is KGHDR and CDR2 SFDVKD. The CDR3 is made up of 13 amino acids. The DNA of the CDR3 is TGTGCCACCAGTGATTGGACAGGGGACAAACTGTTTTTT. This encodes CATSDWTGDKLFF.

This clonotype was observed a handful of times. The rearrangement joins TRBV5-1 to TRBJ2-2; D ambiguous. In germline, CDR1 is SGHRS, CDR2 YFSETQ. V was cut by 0 bases and J by 0 bases, with 9 bases left in between. The CDR3 runs 16 residues. The CDR3 nucleotides read TGCGCCAGCAGCTTGGGGGGTAGCTCGAACACCGGGGAGCTGTTTTTT. Amino acids: CASSLGGSSNTGELFF. Based on the CDR3 plus reference TRBV5-1 and TRBJ2-2, the full variable domain is KAGVTQTPRYLIKTRGQQVTLSCSPISGHRSVSWYQQTPGQGLQFLFEYFSETQRNKGNFPGRFSGRQFSNSRSEMNVSTLELGDSALYLCASSLGGSSNTGELFFGEGSRLTVL.

The chain combines TRBV10-3 with TRBJ2-5; TRBD1 agrees at 7 bases. Germline trimming cut 10 bases from V and 3 bases from J; bases unmatched to any gene: 11. Germline V gene sequence: CDR1 ENHRY, CDR2 SYGVKD. The CDR3 extends over 14 amino acids. CDR3 sequence: CATKVDRAEETQYF. The CDR3 bases are TGTGCCACCAAAGTCGACAGGGCGGAAGAGACCCAGTACTTC.

This clonotype was observed a handful of times. V gene TRBV24-1 combines with J gene TRBJ2-5, with a possible D match to TRBD2 (6 bases). Germline V gives CDR1 KGHDR, CDR2 SFDVKD. CDR3 size: 16 residues. Trimming shortened V by 1 base and J by 2 bases, and 13 bases separated the two germline ends. CDR3: CATSDLPGSGQETQYF. The CDR3 nucleotides are TGTGCCACCAGTGATTTACCAGGAAGCGGGCAAGAGACCCAGTACTTC.

The rearrangement uses TRBV12-3 or TRBV12-4 and TRBJ1-6; TRBD1 might be the D (5 bases). Trimming cost V 3 bases and J 8 bases, with 14 bases left between them. The CDR3 covers 15 residues. CDR3 amino acids: CASSFSRGGYSPLHF. In nucleotides, the CDR3 is TGTGCCAGCAGTTTTTCCCGCGGGGGTTATTCACCCCTCCACTTT.

This clonotype was counted only a few times. The V and J genes are TRBV9 and TRBJ2-7; D tentatively reads TRBD1 or TRBD2 (5 bases each). Germline CDR1 SGDLS, CDR2 YYNGEE. Trimming shortened V by 0 bases and J by 6 bases, and 10 bases separated the two germline ends. The CDR3 sequence is 13 residues long. The CDR3 DNA is TGTGCCAGCAGCGTAGCCGGGACCCCCGAGCAGTACTTC. This codes for CASSVAGTPEQYF.

The J gene is TRBJ2-1, the V gene TRBV20-1, with no clear D. The CDR3 runs 11 residues. With 1 base removed from V and 12 bases from J, the gap between germline ends came to 10 bases. Germline V gene data show CDR1 as DFQATT and CDR2 as SNEGSKA (reference sequence). The DNA for the CDR3 is TGCAGTGCTAGAGCGGTATCGGTGCAGTTCTTC. Residues: CSARAVSVQFF.

This chain connects TRBV7-9 to TRBJ1-2; possible D gene TRBD1, 5 bases. This CDR3 region has 13 residues. Germline CDR1 and CDR2: SEHNR and FQNEAQ (reference sequence). V dropped 5 bases and J dropped 6 bases, with 13 bases sitting between them. For the CDR3, the DNA is TGTGCCAGCAGCCAGACCGGGACCGATGGCTACACCTTC. Its protein product is CASSQTGTDGYTF. Looking up the rest from reference TRBV7-9 and TRBJ1-2 gives the full variable domain: DTGVSQNPRHKITKRGQNVTFRCDPISEHNRLYWYRQTLGQGPEFLTYFQNEAQLEKSRLLSDRFSAERPKGSFSTLEIQRTEQGDSAMYLCASSQTGTDGYTFGSGTRLTVV.

J is TRBJ1-2 and V is TRBV15; D possibly corresponds to TRBD1 (5 bases). Trimming removed 8 bases from V and 5 bases from J, with 12 bases in between. Per germline, CDR1 LNHNV and CDR2 YYDKDF (reference sequence). The CDR3 loop spans 12 amino acids. In DNA form, the CDR3 reads TGTGCCACCTACCAACAGGAGTATGGCTACACCTTC. This gives the protein CATYQQEYGYTF. Based on the CDR3 plus reference TRBV15 and TRBJ1-2, the full variable domain is DAMVIQNPRYQVTQFGKPVTLSCSQTLNHNVMYWYQQKSSQAPKLLFHYYDKDFNNEADTPDNFQSRRPNTSFCFLDIRSPGLGDTAMYLCATYQQEYGYTFGSGTRLTVV.